The present entry profiles one T cell receptor beta chain with its context. The data derive from a study of blood T cell repertoires in COVID-19. TCRdb's copy holds only in-frame clones and misses some; the assay was immunoSEQ multiplex PCR. Of approximately 270,000 clones in the sample, 85% to 95% were seen once. Germline V gene sequence: CDR1 LNHDA, CDR2 SQIVND (reference sequence). The CDR3 has 15 residues. Unmatched junction bases numbered 7, after V lost 5 bases and J lost 3 bases. The V gene is TRBV19, the J gene TRBJ1-5; 7 bases align to TRBD1. The sample comprised PBMCs or T cells enriched from blood (not recorded which). The TCR sequence derives from a man aged 40-55 years who had been exposed to COVID-19. For the CDR3, the DNA is TGTGCCAGTAGTGAATACGACAGGGACAATCAGCCCCAGCATTTT. Amino acids: CASSEYDRDNQPQHF.